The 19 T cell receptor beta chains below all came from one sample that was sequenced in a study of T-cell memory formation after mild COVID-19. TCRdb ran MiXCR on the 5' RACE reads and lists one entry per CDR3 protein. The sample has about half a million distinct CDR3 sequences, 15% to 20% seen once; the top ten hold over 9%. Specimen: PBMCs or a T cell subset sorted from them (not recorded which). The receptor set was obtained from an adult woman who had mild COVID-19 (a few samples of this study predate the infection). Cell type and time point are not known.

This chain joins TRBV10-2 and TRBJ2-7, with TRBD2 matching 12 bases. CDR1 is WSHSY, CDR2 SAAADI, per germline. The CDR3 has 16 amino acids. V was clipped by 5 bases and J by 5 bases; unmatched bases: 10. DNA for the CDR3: TGCGCCAGCAGTAAAGCTAGCGGGAGGGCAGCAGACGAGCAGTACTTC. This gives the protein CASSKASGRAADEQYF.

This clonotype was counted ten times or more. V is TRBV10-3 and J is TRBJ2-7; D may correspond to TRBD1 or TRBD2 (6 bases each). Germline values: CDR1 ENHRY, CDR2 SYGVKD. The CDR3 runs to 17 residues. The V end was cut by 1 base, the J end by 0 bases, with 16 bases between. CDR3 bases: TGTGCCATCAGTGAGTGGGGCGTAGGGGGGAGCTCCTACGAGCAGTACTTC. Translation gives CAISEWGVGGSSYEQYF.

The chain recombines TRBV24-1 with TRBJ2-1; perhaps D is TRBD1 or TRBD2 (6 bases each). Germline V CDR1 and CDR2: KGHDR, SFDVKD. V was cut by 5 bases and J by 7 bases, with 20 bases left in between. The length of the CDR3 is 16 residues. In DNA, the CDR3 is TGTGCCACCAGTGCCGTCCGGGGGAGAGGGGGGAATGAGCAGTTCTTC. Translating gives CATSAVRGRGGNEQFF.

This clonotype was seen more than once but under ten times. CDR3 loop: CASSQDGRVADTQYF. CDR3 bases: TGTGCCAGCAGCCAAGATGGTAGGGTGGCAGATACGCAGTATTTT. This rearrangement joins TRBV3-1 to TRBJ2-3; unclear D gene. This CDR3 has 15 residues. Deletions cut 0 bases from V and 4 bases from J, with 11 bases between. CDR1 LGHDT and CDR2 YNNKEL come from the germline V gene (reference sequence).

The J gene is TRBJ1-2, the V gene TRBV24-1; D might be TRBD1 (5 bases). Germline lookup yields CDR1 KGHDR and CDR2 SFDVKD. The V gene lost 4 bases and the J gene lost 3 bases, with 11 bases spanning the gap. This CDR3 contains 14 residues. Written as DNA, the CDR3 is TGTGCCACCAGTGACCTCGGGACGGACTATGGCTACACCTTC. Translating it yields CATSDLGTDYGYTF.

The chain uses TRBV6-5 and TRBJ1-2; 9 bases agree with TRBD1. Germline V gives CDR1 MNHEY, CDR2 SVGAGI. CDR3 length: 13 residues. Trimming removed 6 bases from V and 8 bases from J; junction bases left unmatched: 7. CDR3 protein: CASRETGTGGYTF. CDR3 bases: TGTGCCAGCAGGGAAACGGGGACAGGGGGCTACACCTTC.

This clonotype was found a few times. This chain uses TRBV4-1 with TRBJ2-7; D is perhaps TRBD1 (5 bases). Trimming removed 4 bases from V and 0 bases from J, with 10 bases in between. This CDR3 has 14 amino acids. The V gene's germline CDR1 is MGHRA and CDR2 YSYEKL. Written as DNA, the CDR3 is TGCGCCAGCAGCCTCAGGGAAAGCTCCTACGAGCAGTACTTC. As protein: CASSLRESSYEQYF.

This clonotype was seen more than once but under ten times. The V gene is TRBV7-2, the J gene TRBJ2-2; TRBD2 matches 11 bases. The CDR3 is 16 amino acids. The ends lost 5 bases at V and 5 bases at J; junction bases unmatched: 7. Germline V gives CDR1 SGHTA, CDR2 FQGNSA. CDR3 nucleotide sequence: TGTGCCAGCAGCCCCCCTCCTAGCGGGAGGACCGGGGAGCTGTTTTTT. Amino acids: CASSPPPSGRTGELFF.

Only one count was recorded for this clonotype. CDR3 sequence (DNA): TGTGCCAGCAGCTTGTATGAAGGGCGGAATGGCTACACCTTC. Residues: CASSLYEGRNGYTF. The rearrangement uses TRBV7-9 and TRBJ1-2; D uncertain. Looked up from germline, CDR1 is SEHNR and CDR2 is FQNEAQ (reference sequence). Trimming cost V 3 bases and J 6 bases, with 14 bases left between them. The CDR3 is 14 residues long.

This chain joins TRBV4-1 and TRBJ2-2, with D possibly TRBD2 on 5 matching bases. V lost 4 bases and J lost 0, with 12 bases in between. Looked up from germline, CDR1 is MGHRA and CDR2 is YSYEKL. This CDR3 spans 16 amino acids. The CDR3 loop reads CASSPLEAANTGELFF. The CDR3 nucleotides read TGCGCCAGCAGCCCTCTGGAGGCAGCGAACACCGGGGAGCTGTTTTTT.

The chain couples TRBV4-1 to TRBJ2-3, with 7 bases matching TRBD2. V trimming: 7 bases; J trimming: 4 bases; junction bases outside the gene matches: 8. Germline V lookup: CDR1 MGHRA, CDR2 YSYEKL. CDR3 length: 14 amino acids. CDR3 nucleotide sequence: TGCGCCAGCACCCGCAGCGGGGTTGCAGATACGCAGTATTTT. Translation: CASTRSGVADTQYF.

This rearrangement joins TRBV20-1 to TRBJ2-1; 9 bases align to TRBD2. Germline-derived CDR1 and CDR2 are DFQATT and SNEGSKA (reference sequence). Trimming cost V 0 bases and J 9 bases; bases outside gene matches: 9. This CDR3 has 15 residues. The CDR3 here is CSAREASGEVAEQFF. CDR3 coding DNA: TGCAGTGCTAGAGAGGCTAGCGGGGAGGTAGCTGAGCAGTTCTTC.

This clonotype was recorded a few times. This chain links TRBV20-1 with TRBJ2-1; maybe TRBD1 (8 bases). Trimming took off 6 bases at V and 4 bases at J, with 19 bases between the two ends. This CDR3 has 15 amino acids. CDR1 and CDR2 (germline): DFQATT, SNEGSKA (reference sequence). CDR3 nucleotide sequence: TGCAGTGCAAAAAAACAGGGGGGGATGTACAATGAGCAGTTCTTC. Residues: CSAKKQGGMYNEQFF.

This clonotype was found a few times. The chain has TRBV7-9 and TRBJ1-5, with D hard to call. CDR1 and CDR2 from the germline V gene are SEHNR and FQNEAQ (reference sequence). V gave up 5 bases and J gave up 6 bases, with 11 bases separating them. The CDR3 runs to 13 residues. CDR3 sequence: CASSALDFQPQHF. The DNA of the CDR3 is TGTGCCAGCAGCGCCCTCGACTTTCAGCCCCAGCATTTT.

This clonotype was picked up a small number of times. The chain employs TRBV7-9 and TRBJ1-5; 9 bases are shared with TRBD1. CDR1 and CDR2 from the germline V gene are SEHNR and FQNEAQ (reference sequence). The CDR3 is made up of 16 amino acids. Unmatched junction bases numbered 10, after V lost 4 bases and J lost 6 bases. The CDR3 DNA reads TGTGCCAGCAGCTCCGGGACAGGGTATATGAGTCAGCCCCAGCATTTT. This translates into CASSSGTGYMSQPQHF. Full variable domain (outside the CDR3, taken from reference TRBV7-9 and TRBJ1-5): DTGVSQNPRHKITKRGQNVTFRCDPISEHNRLYWYRQTLGQGPEFLTYFQNEAQLEKSRLLSDRFSAERPKGSFSTLEIQRTEQGDSAMYLCASSSGTGYMSQPQHFGDGTRLSIL.

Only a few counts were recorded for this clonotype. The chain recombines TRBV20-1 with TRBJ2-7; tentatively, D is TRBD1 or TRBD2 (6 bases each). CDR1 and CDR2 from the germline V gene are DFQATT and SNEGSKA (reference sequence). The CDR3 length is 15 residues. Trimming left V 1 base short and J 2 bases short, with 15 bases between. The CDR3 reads CSARAWGALTYEQYF. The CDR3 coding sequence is TGCAGTGCTAGAGCCTGGGGGGCCCTTACCTACGAGCAGTACTTC.

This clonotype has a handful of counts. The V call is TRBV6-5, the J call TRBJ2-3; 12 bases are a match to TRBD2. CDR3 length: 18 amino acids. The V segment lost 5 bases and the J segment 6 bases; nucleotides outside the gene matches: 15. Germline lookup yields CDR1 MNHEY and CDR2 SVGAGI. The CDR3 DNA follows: TGTGCCAGCAGTCAACTTCCGGGACTAGCGGGTCCGGCGGATACGCAGTATTTT. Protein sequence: CASSQLPGLAGPADTQYF.

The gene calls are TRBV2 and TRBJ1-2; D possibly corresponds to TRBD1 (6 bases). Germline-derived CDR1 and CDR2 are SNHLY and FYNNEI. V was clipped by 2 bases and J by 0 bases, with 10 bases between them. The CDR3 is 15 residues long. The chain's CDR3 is CASSEWAGANYGYTF. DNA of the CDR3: TGTGCCAGCAGTGAATGGGCAGGGGCTAACTATGGCTACACCTTC.

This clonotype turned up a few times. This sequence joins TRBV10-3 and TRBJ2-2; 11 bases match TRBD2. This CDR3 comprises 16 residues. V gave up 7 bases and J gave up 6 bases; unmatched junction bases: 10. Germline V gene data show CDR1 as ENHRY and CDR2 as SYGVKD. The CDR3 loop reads CAITSTLAGGPGELFF. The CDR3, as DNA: TGTGCCATCACCTCAACCCTAGCGGGAGGTCCCGGGGAGCTGTTTTTT.